These 5 T cell receptor beta chains came from one sample sequenced in a study of cytomegalovirus exposure and HLA in healthy donors. PCR involved 60 Vbeta and 13 Jbeta primers. Measured with immunoSEQ multiplex PCR; TCRdb has only the in-frame clones, and not every one. The data contain around 110,000 clones, under 80% of them singletons. The sample taken for sequencing was PBMCs. The receptors shown here come from a woman between 45 and 60 years old in good health and CMV-seropositive.

The chain has TRBV7-9 and TRBJ1-1; TRBD1 matches 10 bases. CDR1 is SEHNR, CDR2 FQNEAQ, per germline (reference sequence). The CDR3 spans 16 residues. Unmatched junction bases numbered 5, after V lost 1 base and J lost 3 bases. CDR3 sequence: CASSLGQGASDTEAFF. The CDR3 DNA sequence: TGTGCCAGCAGCTTAGGACAGGGGGCTTCGGACACTGAAGCTTTCTTT.

The chain carries TRBV4-2 and TRBJ2-2, with D perhaps matching TRBD2 (6 bases). This CDR3 has 18 amino acids. CDR1 is LGHNA and CDR2 is YNFKEQ in the germline V gene. Trimming took 2 bases from V and 6 from J, leaving 22 bases between them. For the CDR3, the DNA is TGTGCCAGCAGCCAACGAAGTGGGACTGCGTCGTCCTCCGGGGAGCTGTTTTTT. Residues: CASSQRSGTASSSGELFF.

V usage is TRBV5-1 and J usage is TRBJ1-1; the match to TRBD1 covers 9 bases. V shed 0 bases, J shed 5 bases, and the junction held 11 bases outside the gene matches. Germline V gives CDR1 SGHRS, CDR2 YFSETQ. The CDR3 sequence is 17 residues long. As DNA, the CDR3 is TGCGCCAGCAGCTTGGCAGGACAGGGGTTCTCGGGAACTGAAGCTTTCTTT. As protein: CASSLAGQGFSGTEAFF. The whole variable domain, remainder taken from reference TRBV5-1 and TRBJ1-1, is KAGVTQTPRYLIKTRGQQVTLSCSPISGHRSVSWYQQTPGQGLQFLFEYFSETQRNKGNFPGRFSGRQFSNSRSEMNVSTLELGDSALYLCASSLAGQGFSGTEAFFGQGTRLTVV.

V and J are TRBV27 and TRBJ2-2; the match to TRBD1 covers 8 bases. The germline CDR1 and CDR2 sequences are MNHEY and SMNVEV (reference sequence). Trimming took 0 bases from V and 5 from J; bases not matched to a gene: 5. This CDR3 contains 16 residues. The CDR3 DNA reads as TGTGCCAGCAGTTTATCGCCAGGGGGCTGGACCGGGGAGCTGTTTTTT. It yields the protein CASSLSPGGWTGELFF.

The chain combines TRBV5-4 with TRBJ2-2; D perhaps matches TRBD2 (6 bases). Per germline, CDR1 SGHNT and CDR2 YYREEE (reference sequence). Deletions cut 10 bases from V and 0 bases from J, with 16 bases between. The CDR3 loop spans 15 amino acids. The CDR3 bases are TGTGCCTCCGCGGGGCATGACGCGAACACCGGGGAGCTGTTTTTT. Translation gives CASAGHDANTGELFF.